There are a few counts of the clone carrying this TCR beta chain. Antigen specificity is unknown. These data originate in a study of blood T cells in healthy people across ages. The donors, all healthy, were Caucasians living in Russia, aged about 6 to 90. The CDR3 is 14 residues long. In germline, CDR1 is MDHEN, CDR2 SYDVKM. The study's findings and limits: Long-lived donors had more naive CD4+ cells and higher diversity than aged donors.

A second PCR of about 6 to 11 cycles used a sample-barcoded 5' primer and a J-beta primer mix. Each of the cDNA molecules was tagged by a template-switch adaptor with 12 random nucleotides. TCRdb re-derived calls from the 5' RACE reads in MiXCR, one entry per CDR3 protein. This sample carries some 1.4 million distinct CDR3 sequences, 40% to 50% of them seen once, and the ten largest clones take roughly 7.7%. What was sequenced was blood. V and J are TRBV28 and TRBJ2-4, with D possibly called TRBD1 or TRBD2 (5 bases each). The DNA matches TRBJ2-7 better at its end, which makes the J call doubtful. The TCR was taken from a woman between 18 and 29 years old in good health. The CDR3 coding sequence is TGTGCCAGCAGCCGCCGGGACGGGATCTACGAGCAGTACTTC. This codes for CASSRRDGIYEQYF.